This TCR beta chain was captured by sequencing in a study of shared clonotypes between healthy human individuals (dated by TCRdb to about 2020). For the wider study: A couple of women and a few men aged 18 to 49 years were included in the cohort. For each donor, three plates each were used for CD4 naive and CD4 memory, two plates were used for CD8 naive, and one plate was used for CD8 memory. Blood TCR repertoires of a handful of healthy adults were deeply sequenced to estimate repertoire size and the extent of clonotype sharing between individuals. To increase sequencing depth and limit assay-specific biases, TCR repertoire library preparation and sequencing were carried out by different laboratories using diverse techniques. Between about 0.94 and 10 billion PBMCs per donor were obtained by leukapheresis.

The donors were healthy, HIV-negative adults with no recently reported acute infections or vaccinations. Every donor was a Caucasian adult residing in Nashville, Tennessee, USA. CD4+ T cells were enriched by magnetic negative selection, after which naive cells were positively selected on CD45RA and the negative fraction was taken as the memory subset. Blood was obtained by leukapheresis, after which PBMCs were separated by Ficoll-Histopaque density gradient centrifugation and cryopreserved in liquid nitrogen vapor phase. Purity and quantity of every magnetically sorted T cell population were checked by analytical flow cytometry. Each sorted fraction had its genomic DNA isolated and then quantified by UV absorbance on a Nanodrop 2000c. V is reduced by 6 bases and J by 3 bases, leaving a spacing of 18 bases between them. Sequences SQVTM (CDR1) and ANQGSEA (CDR2) are obtained from the germline V gene. From its cysteine to its phenylalanine, the CDR3 spans 14 amino acids. Only the CDR3 DNA is retained, 42 bases long and in frame from the first base.

Results the study describes overall, beyond this receptor: Higher generation probabilities were observed for clonotypes shared by all four sorted-subset donors than for non-shared clonotypes. Even with the large sequencing depth, rarefaction of the sorted-subset datasets indicated that sequencing was incomplete. Across four donors, approximately 4.6% of naive CD4, approximately 3.5% of naive CD8, approximately 2.5% of memory CD4, and under 0.45% of memory CD8 clonotypes were shared. Because the study included a small number of donors, the genetic and exposure-history diversity represented was limited. Pairwise subsampling indicated that sequencing depth was expected to affect the degree of clonotype sharing among donors. Sampling was restricted to blood, and TCR repertoires in tissue are likely to differ from TCR repertoires in blood. Estimated clonotype richness was generally larger for naive than for memory subsets.

In its sample, this clone was seen once. This receptor's antigen is unknown. The input lacks base qualities; no much larger clone sits a single base away. Using the deep immunoSEQ assay, TCR CDR3 regions were amplified from genomic DNA by multiplex PCR. Genomic DNA extracted from each cell subset was distributed evenly over all wells of several immunoSEQ 96-well plates, and each plate served as one replicate. For sorted subsets, each replicate PCR was loaded with around 220 ng genomic DNA, equivalent to 30,000 to 35,000 T cell genomes. Purified libraries were measured with a Qubit 3.0 fluorometer, size-checked on a Bioanalyzer 2100, and measured again with the KAPA Library Quantification kit. A separate single-read 150-cycle Illumina NextSeq 550 flow cell was used to sequence each immunoSEQ 96-well plate. Per the original workflow: Because the immunoSEQ output included only junctional sequences and no quality scores, the filtering could not be the same as the filtering used for full-length reads. To assign V/J genes and CDR3, sequences were annotated against IMGT germline references using PyIR, a Python wrapper for IgBLAST v1.9. Reads were removed for weak V/J assignments (E-value above 1e-6), missing CDR3, stop codons, out-of-frame junctions, or ambiguous translated residues. V3J clonotypes were defined by identical inferred V gene, J gene, and CDR3 amino acid sequence. Percentage overlap between repertoires was computed as shared unique clonotypes divided by the size of the smaller repertoire. RTK rarefaction, the Chao1 estimator, and Recon v2.1 estimates of unobserved clonotypes were used to assess repertoire richness. Generation probabilities were computed with OLGA for all TCRbeta clonotypes obtained by the gDNA method from several donors. Entries here come from immuneACCESS through TCRdb and include only in-frame sequences with V and J called. Some clones fail to appear in such tables; in the studies checked, an unresolved V gene covers under half of the shortfall, and the cause of the remainder is unknown. The V and J calls and clone size are taken from that table; D and trimming were inferred from the DNA. For this sample there are 2 million to 2.5 million clones; around 93% appear just once. 0.37% of the sample comes from the top ten.

This clonotype originated in a man between 18 and 35 years old in good health. Some clones in this sample may be carry-over from other donors' samples. The chain uses TRBV29-1 and TRBJ2-7; the D gene is possibly TRBD1 or TRBD2, each agreeing over 5 bases. The specimen sequenced was naive CD4+ T cells from PBMCs. This specimen's cell subset or site label, interpreted: CD45RA+ positively selected. The DNA sequence is given as TGCAGCGTCGCCGGGACCACTAGTTTCTACGAGCAGTACTTC. Its amino acids are CSVAGTTSFYEQYF.